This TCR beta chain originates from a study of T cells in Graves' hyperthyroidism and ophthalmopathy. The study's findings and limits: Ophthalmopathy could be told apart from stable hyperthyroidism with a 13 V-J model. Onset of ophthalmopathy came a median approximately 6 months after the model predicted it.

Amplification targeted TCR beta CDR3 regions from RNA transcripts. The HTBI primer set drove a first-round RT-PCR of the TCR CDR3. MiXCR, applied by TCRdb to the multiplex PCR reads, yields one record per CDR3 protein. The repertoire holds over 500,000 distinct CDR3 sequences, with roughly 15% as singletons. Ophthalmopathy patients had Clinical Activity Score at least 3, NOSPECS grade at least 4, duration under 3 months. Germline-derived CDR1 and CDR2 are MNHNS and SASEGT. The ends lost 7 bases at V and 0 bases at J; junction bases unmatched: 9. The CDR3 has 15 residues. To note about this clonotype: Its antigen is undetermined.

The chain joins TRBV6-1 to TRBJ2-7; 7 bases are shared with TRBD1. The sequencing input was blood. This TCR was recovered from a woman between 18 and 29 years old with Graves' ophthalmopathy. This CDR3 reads CASTDMTGSSYEQYF. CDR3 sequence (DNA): TGTGCCAGCACCGATATGACAGGGAGCTCCTACGAGCAGTACTTC.